The rows below give T cell receptor beta chains drawn from one sample of a study of CD8+ T cells in alopecia areata. Measured with immunoSEQ multiplex PCR; TCRdb has only the in-frame clones, and not every one. There are around 120,000 clones in the sample; roughly 69% occur only once, and about 3% lies in the top ten. The sample consisted of CD4+ T cells sorted from blood. Receptor source: a human donor in good health. Each CDR3 is given with its conserved first and last residue. The D gene is left open where the match is weak. Part of the rows lack a size; the others show once, few, many or a class for expanded clones.

clone_size	j_call	v_call	d_call	cdr3_nt	cdr3_aa
few	TRBJ2-2	TRBV6-1	TRBD2	TGTGCCAGCAGTGACCCCGGGACTAGAGGAACCGGGGAGCTGTTTTTT	CASSDPGTRGTGELFF
.	TRBJ2-1	TRBV15	.	TGTGCCACCAGCAGAGATCCAGGGGTTAATGAGCAGTTCTTC	CATSRDPGVNEQFF
few	TRBJ1-3	TRBV14	.	TGTGCCAGCAGCCTTCTAGTAGGGGGGCCTGGAAACACCATATATTTT	CASSLLVGGPGNTIYF
.	TRBJ2-7	TRBV25-1	.	TGTGCCAGCAGTGCGACGGGACGGATACACGAGCAGTACTTC	CASSATGRIHEQYF
.	TRBJ2-1	TRBV6-5	TRBD2	TGTGCCAGCCGTTTAGCGGGGGGCAATGAGCAGTTCTTC	CASRLAGGNEQFF
few	TRBJ1-6	TRBV18	TRBD1	TGTGCCAGCTCACTGGACAGGCATAATTCACCCCTCCACTTT	CASSLDRHNSPLHF
.	TRBJ2-5	TRBV18	TRBD2	TGTGCCAGCTCAGCTAGCGGACCTCAAGAGACCCAGTACTTC	CASSASGPQETQYF
.	TRBJ1-2	TRBV29-1	.	TGCAGCGCATCAAGGGGGGGACACGAGGTTTTTAATGGCTACACCTTC	CSASRGGHEVFNGYTF
few	TRBJ1-1	TRBV4-1	.	TGCGCCAGCAGCCATCAATGGGCGAACACTGAAGCTTTCTTT	CASSHQWANTEAFF
.	TRBJ1-5	TRBV4-1	.	TGCGCCAGCAGCCAAGGAGGGAAGGGGCCCCTTGGTCAGCCCCAGCATTTT	CASSQGGKGPLGQPQHF
few	TRBJ2-5	TRBV9	.	TGTGCCAGCAGCGTAGGCGGGGCCCAAGAGACCCAGTACTTC	CASSVGGAQETQYF
few	TRBJ2-2	TRBV5-1	.	TGCGCCAGCAGCTTTGACCCTCCGGGCACCGGGGAGCTGTTTTTT	CASSFDPPGTGELFF
.	TRBJ2-2	TRBV27	.	TGTGCCAGCAGCCGGATTGGAGCCGGAGGGGGGGAGCTGTTTTTT	CASSRIGAGGGELFF
.	TRBJ2-2	TRBV5-1	TRBD1	TGCGCCAGCAGCCTGGGACAGCGACCGAACACCGGGGAGCTGTTTTTT	CASSLGQRPNTGELFF
few	TRBJ2-3	TRBV7-2	.	TGTGCCAGCAGCTTAGTGGGGGGAGATACGCAGTATTTT	CASSLVGGDTQYF
.	TRBJ2-7	TRBV6-5	.	TGTGCCAGCAGTTACTCGCACAGGGTCTCCTACGAGCAGTACTTC	CASSYSHRVSYEQYF
.	TRBJ2-1	TRBV15	.	TGTGCCACCAGCAGAGATTTAGGGCAGAATGAGCAGTTCTTC	CATSRDLGQNEQFF
.	TRBJ2-3	TRBV2	TRBD1	TGTGCCAGCAGCGTGGGACAGGGGAGTCGGGCAGATACGCAGTATTTT	CASSVGQGSRADTQYF
.	TRBJ1-1	TRBV2	.	TGTGCCAGCTCACAGGGTGAGAACACTGAAGCTTTCTTT	CASSQGENTEAFF
.	TRBJ2-3	TRBV9	.	TGTGCCAGCAGCGAGGGACTTCGCTCGCAGTATTTT	CASSEGLRSQYF
few	TRBJ1-5	TRBV7-8	.	TGTGCCAGCAGCTTAGATCGGGGGGCGGGTCATCAGCCCCAGCATTTT	CASSLDRGAGHQPQHF
.	TRBJ2-6	TRBV27	TRBD1	TGTGCCAGCAGCACCGGGACAGGGGGCTCTGGGGCCAACGTCCTGACTTTC	CASSTGTGGSGANVLTF
.	TRBJ1-4	TRBV7-9	.	TGTGCCAGCAGCTTTTCAGGGGAAGGTGAAAAACTGTTTTTT	CASSFSGEGEKLFF
.	TRBJ2-2	TRBV2	TRBD2	TGTGCCAGCAGAAAGACTAGCGGCTACACCGGGGAGCTGTTTTTT	CASRKTSGYTGELFF
few	TRBJ2-5	TRBV11-2	.	TGTGCCAGCAGCTTGGAAGTACGTGGGACCCAGTACTTC	CASSLEVRGTQYF
few	TRBJ2-2	TRBV14	.	TGTGCCAGCAGCGAGGCCGTGCTAGCGAGCACCGGGGAGCTGTTTTTT	CASSEAVLASTGELFF
.	TRBJ2-5	TRBV5-1	.	TGCGCCAGCAGCTTTGGAGCGGGTGAGACCCAGTACTTC	CASSFGAGETQYF
.	TRBJ2-5	TRBV28	TRBD2	TGTGCCAGCACCAAGAGCGGGGGCGGGGAGACCCAGTACTTC	CASTKSGGGETQYF
.	TRBJ2-4	TRBV11-2	.	TGTGCCAGCAGCCGCCCGCGGGCGGCCAAAAACATTCAGTACTTC	CASSRPRAAKNIQYF
once	TRBJ1-5	TRBV30	.	TGTGCCTGGAGTGTGGGGGTTGACCAGCCCCAGCATTTT	CAWSVGVDQPQHF
.	TRBJ2-2	TRBV30	.	TGTGCCAGCGGCCGCGGACAAGAGCTGTTTTTT	CASGRGQELFF
.	TRBJ2-7	TRBV6-1	TRBD2	TGTGCCAGCAGTGCTAGCGGGGGTTACCTCTCCTACGAGCAGTACTTC	CASSASGGYLSYEQYF
.	TRBJ2-2	TRBV11-2	.	TGTGCCAGCAGCTCCGTCTGGGACACCGGGGAGCTGTTTTTT	CASSSVWDTGELFF
.	TRBJ2-5	TRBV2	.	TGTGCCAGCAGTGATGTAGGCAACCTAAGGGAGACCCAGTACTTC	CASSDVGNLRETQYF
.	TRBJ1-1	TRBV5-6	TRBD1	TGTGCCAGCAGCCCGAGGACAGGGTTCAACACTGAAGCTTTCTTT	CASSPRTGFNTEAFF
.	TRBJ1-6	TRBV9	TRBD1	TGTGCCAGCAGCGAGACAGGGTTTTCACCCCTCCACTTT	CASSETGFSPLHF
.	TRBJ1-1	TRBV29-1	.	TGCAGCGTTGGGGTTGCGCGGGCTGAAGCTTTCTTT	CSVGVARAEAFF
.	TRBJ2-1	TRBV30	.	TGTGCCTGTAGTCGGGACAACACGAACAATGAGCAGTTCTTC	CACSRDNTNNEQFF
few	TRBJ1-1	TRBV9	.	TGTGCCAGCAGCCGGGGGCAGAGGAACACTGAAGCTTTCTTT	CASSRGQRNTEAFF
.	TRBJ2-6	TRBV27	.	TGTGCCAGCAGCCGGGACTCTGGGGCCAACGTCCTGACTTTC	CASSRDSGANVLTF
.	TRBJ1-1	TRBV12-5	.	TGTGCTAGTGGTTTGGCCCTGGCGGGACCCACTGAAGCTTTCTTT	CASGLALAGPTEAFF
.	TRBJ2-1	TRBV2	TRBD2	TGTGCCAGCAGCAATAGCGGGGGGGCCTACAATGAGCAGTTCTTC	CASSNSGGAYNEQFF
.	TRBJ1-6	TRBV30	TRBD1	TGTGCCTGGAAAAGACAGGGTAATTCACCCCTCCACTTT	CAWKRQGNSPLHF
.	TRBJ1-6	TRBV6-1	.	TGTGCTCTCTCCTCCGGTGCCCTAGGGTCACCCCTCCACTTT	CALSSGALGSPLHF
.	TRBJ1-5	TRBV30	.	TGTGCCTGGAGCCAAGGACAGCGAGATCAGCCCCAGCATTTT	CAWSQGQRDQPQHF
.	TRBJ2-7	TRBV29-1	TRBD1	TGCAGCGTCCACAGGGGAACCCCCTACGAGCAGTACTTC	CSVHRGTPYEQYF
.	TRBJ1-6	TRBV30	.	TGTGCCTGGAGAACGTACGGGGGATTCTATAATTCACCCCTCCACTTT	CAWRTYGGFYNSPLHF
.	TRBJ2-2	TRBV30	TRBD1	TGTGCCTGGGTGACAGGGGGCACCGGGGAGCTGTTTTTT	CAWVTGGTGELFF
.	TRBJ1-1	TRBV30	.	TGTGCCGGAGGCACCGGGAACACTGAAGCTTTCTTT	CAGGTGNTEAFF
.	TRBJ2-7	TRBV4-1	.	TGCGCCAGCAGCCAAGCCCCACAGGGCTCCTACGAGCAGTACTTC	CASSQAPQGSYEQYF
.	TRBJ2-7	TRBV4-2	TRBD2	TGTGCCAGCAGCCGGGCTAGCGGGGAGTACGAGCAGTACTTC	CASSRASGEYEQYF
.	TRBJ2-5	TRBV29-1	TRBD2	TGCAGCGCCCTCGGGGGGGCACGAGAGACCCAGTACTTC	CSALGGARETQYF
.	TRBJ2-5	TRBV6-5	TRBD2	TGTGCCAGCAGTTCCAGCGGGGAGGGAGAAGAGACCCAGTACTTC	CASSSSGEGEETQYF
.	TRBJ2-1	TRBV29-1	.	TGCAGCACCTCCATGAATGAGCAGTTCTTC	CSTSMNEQFF
.	TRBJ1-1	TRBV2	.	TGTGCCAGCAGTTTTGGGTCCAATGAAGCTTTCTTT	CASSFGSNEAFF